This note documents a single T cell receptor beta chain sequence. What it binds is unknown. The CDR3 contains 15 residues. With 4 bases removed from V and 0 bases from J, the gap between germline ends came to 16 bases. Germline V gene sequence: CDR1 DFQATT, CDR2 SNEGSKA (reference sequence). The data were taken from a study of CD8+CD57+ T cells in acquired aplastic anemia. Genomic DNA templated the TCR beta VDJ and CDR3 profiling. TCRdb reanalysed the reads using MiXCR and keeps one entry per CDR3 protein. The sample includes a few hundred thousand distinct CDR3 sequences, about 56% of them seen just once. The study's findings and limits: Simpson's diversity of CD8+ cells was not significantly different in patients compared with controls.

Sequencing was done on a sample of sorted CD4+, CD8+, or CD8+CD57+ T cells (not recorded which) from PBMCs. This chain connects TRBV20-1 to TRBJ2-7, with D perhaps assigned TRBD1 or TRBD2 (5 bases each). This TCR was recovered from a human donor with severe aplastic anemia or a healthy control (not recorded which). The CDR3 here is CSAKGTGRSSYEQYF. The DNA for the CDR3 is TGCAGTGCTAAGGGAACGGGACGGAGCTCCTACGAGCAGTACTTC.